Listed below are T cell receptor beta chains from one sample, sequenced in a study of cytotoxic CD8 clonotypes in ibrutinib-treated CLL. Data came from immunoSEQ multiplex PCR; TCRdb stores just in-frame clones and leaves some out. This sample has under 300,000 clones, with 70% found just once. Material: PBMCs, obtained after 24 months of ibrutinib treatment. These receptors were collected from a human donor with chronic lymphocytic leukemia. Each CDR3 is given with its conserved first and last residue. Fields, in order: V gene, clone size, D gene, J gene, CDR3 protein, CDR3 DNA. D genes are given only for firm matches. Rows give clone size only sometimes, using once, few, many, or a class for an expanded clone.

TRBV9,NA,NA,TRBJ2-1,CASSPALRKGNEQFF,TGTGCCAGCAGCCCCGCCTTAAGGAAAGGTAATGAGCAGTTCTTC
TRBV9,once,TRBD2,TRBJ2-7,CASSASGLAGDEQYF,TGTGCCAGCAGCGCCTCGGGACTAGCGGGAGACGAGCAGTACTTC
TRBV4-1,few,TRBD1,TRBJ1-1,CASISTRQGRITEAFF,TGCGCCAGCATCTCAACCCGACAGGGTAGAATCACTGAAGCTTTCTTT
TRBV7-9,few,NA,TRBJ2-7,CASSTGSHYEQYF,TGTGCCAGCAGCACGGGGTCCCACTACGAGCAGTACTTC
TRBV9,once,TRBD1,TRBJ1-1,CASSVAGRQGTEAFF,TGTGCCAGCAGCGTAGCGGGAAGACAGGGCACTGAAGCTTTCTTT
TRBV5-8,NA,NA,TRBJ1-3,CASSFQGSGNTIYF,TGTGCCAGCAGCTTTCAAGGATCTGGAAACACCATATATTTT
TRBV28,few,NA,TRBJ1-1,CASIGSSNTEAFF,TGTGCCAGCATCGGCTCTTCGAACACTGAAGCTTTCTTT
TRBV9,few,TRBD2,TRBJ2-2,CASSAGTSGRALVGELFF,TGTGCCAGCAGCGCCGGGACTAGCGGGAGGGCCTTGGTCGGGGAGCTGTTTTTT
TRBV5-1,NA,NA,TRBJ2-2,CASSRDSTGELFF,TGCGCCAGCAGCCGGGACTCTACCGGGGAGCTGTTTTTT
TRBV28,NA,NA,TRBJ2-3,CASSLGGLLRDTQYF,TGTGCCAGCAGTTTGGGGGGTTTACTGCGAGATACGCAGTATTTT
TRBV19,NA,TRBD1,TRBJ2-3,CASSLTGDTDTQYF,TGTGCCAGTAGCTTGACAGGGGACACAGATACGCAGTATTTT
TRBV9,few,TRBD2,TRBJ2-1,CASSVSGRPNNEQFF,TGTGCCAGCAGCGTTAGCGGGAGACCCAACAATGAGCAGTTCTTC
TRBV28,NA,NA,TRBJ1-5,CASIGRAAYGGNQPQHF,TGTGCCAGCATAGGCAGGGCGGCGTATGGGGGCAATCAGCCCCAGCATTTT
TRBV7-6,NA,TRBD1,TRBJ2-5,CASSFFGTGGQETQYF,TGTGCCAGCAGCTTCTTCGGGACAGGGGGCCAAGAGACCCAGTACTTC
TRBV6-5,NA,TRBD2,TRBJ2-1,CASSNGLASGEQFF,TGTGCCAGCAGTAACGGACTAGCGTCAGGTGAGCAGTTCTTC
TRBV10-3,NA,TRBD1,TRBJ2-7,CAINRDRETHEQYF,TGTGCCATCAACCGGGACAGGGAAACGCATGAGCAGTACTTC
TRBV10-3,NA,TRBD1,TRBJ2-1,CAISDRDRGRENEQFF,TGTGCCATCAGTGATCGGGACAGGGGGCGCGAGAATGAGCAGTTCTTC
TRBV4-2,NA,NA,TRBJ2-7,CASSQGVGGASYEQYF,TGTGCCAGCAGCCAAGGTGTCGGGGGCGCGTCCTACGAGCAGTACTTC
TRBV6-5,NA,TRBD2,TRBJ2-3,CASNHGTSDTDTQYF,TGTGCCAGCAACCACGGGACTAGCGACACAGATACGCAGTATTTT
TRBV28,NA,NA,TRBJ2-3,CASREEGFTQYF,TGTGCCAGCAGAGAGGAGGGATTTACGCAGTATTTT
TRBV11-3,NA,NA,TRBJ2-5,CASSFLGIETQYF,TGTGCCAGCAGCTTTTTGGGAATAGAGACCCAGTACTTC
TRBV29-1,NA,NA,TRBJ1-2,CSAAAWQDYGYTF,TGCAGCGCGGCGGCGTGGCAGGACTATGGCTACACCTTC
TRBV7-2,NA,NA,TRBJ2-3,CASSPGGRDTQYF,TGTGCCAGCAGCCCCGGGGGTAGAGATACGCAGTATTTT
TRBV19,NA,NA,TRBJ2-7,CASTDTHSYEQYF,TGTGCCAGTACCGACACCCACTCCTACGAGCAGTACTTC
TRBV6-5,NA,NA,TRBJ2-1,CASSNPYNEQFF,TGTGCCAGCAGTAACCCTTACAATGAGCAGTTCTTC
TRBV29-1,NA,NA,TRBJ2-7,CSVEDRGYGGVEQYF,TGCAGCGTTGAAGATCGGGGCTACGGGGGCGTCGAGCAGTACTTC
TRBV4-2,NA,TRBD2,TRBJ2-1,CASSQVLAGGDYEQFF,TGTGCCAGCAGCCAAGTACTAGCGGGAGGGGATTATGAGCAGTTCTTC
TRBV5-6,once,NA,TRBJ2-1,CASIGQPEYNEQFF,TGTGCCAGCATCGGACAGCCTGAATACAATGAGCAGTTCTTC
TRBV10-3,NA,TRBD2,TRBJ2-2,CATLGLAGPPGELFF,TGTGCCACCTTGGGACTAGCGGGGCCCCCCGGGGAGCTGTTTTTT
TRBV7-9,once,NA,TRBJ2-5,CASSFSGASETQYF,TGTGCCAGCAGCTTCTCAGGGGCGTCAGAGACCCAGTACTTC
TRBV27,few,NA,TRBJ2-7,CASTQGGTTYEQYF,TGTGCCAGCACTCAAGGCGGGACAACCTACGAGCAGTACTTC
TRBV7-2,NA,NA,TRBJ1-5,CASSLGQDANQPQHF,TGTGCCAGCAGCTTAGGCCAGGACGCCAATCAGCCCCAGCATTTT
TRBV4-3,NA,NA,TRBJ2-7,CASSQDGDSYEQYF,TGCGCCAGCAGCCAGGACGGAGACTCCTACGAGCAGTACTTC
TRBV30,NA,NA,TRBJ2-7,CAWSVGGATYEQYF,TGTGCCTGGAGTGTAGGCGGAGCTACCTACGAGCAGTACTTC
TRBV29-1,NA,NA,TRBJ2-7,CSVDWGAYEQYF,TGCAGCGTTGATTGGGGGGCGTACGAGCAGTACTTC
TRBV6-5,NA,NA,TRBJ2-2,CASNSLDQNTGELFF,TGTGCCAGCAACTCATTGGACCAGAACACCGGGGAGCTGTTTTTT
TRBV25-1,once,NA,TRBJ2-1,CASSGLRVQDEQFF,TGTGCCAGCAGTGGTCTGAGGGTTCAGGATGAGCAGTTCTTC
TRBV27,NA,NA,TRBJ1-2,CASSLSHSAGYTF,TGTGCCAGCAGTTTAAGTCACTCGGCGGGCTACACCTTC
TRBV6-6,NA,NA,TRBJ2-3,CATRRDTQYF,TGTGCCACCCGGCGGGATACGCAGTATTTT
TRBV6-5,NA,NA,TRBJ2-7,CASSYLTGTYEQYF,TGTGCCAGCAGTTACCTGACAGGTACCTACGAGCAGTACTTC
TRBV27,NA,NA,TRBJ2-7,CASSFAGEVEQYF,TGTGCCAGCAGTTTTGCTGGTGAGGTCGAGCAGTACTTC
TRBV9,NA,TRBD2,TRBJ2-1,CASSANTGGPTEQFF,TGTGCCAGCAGCGCCAATACGGGAGGGCCCACTGAGCAGTTCTTC
TRBV9,NA,NA,TRBJ2-7,CASSPPGKHSYEQYF,TGTGCCAGCAGCCCTCCTGGGAAACACTCCTACGAGCAGTACTTC
TRBV5-3,once,NA,TRBJ2-7,CARSFTYEQYF,TGTGCCAGAAGCTTCACCTACGAGCAGTACTTC
TRBV10-1,NA,NA,TRBJ2-7,CASSEFGTNPYEQYF,TGCGCCAGCAGTGAGTTCGGGACAAACCCCTACGAGCAGTACTTC
TRBV5-6,NA,NA,TRBJ2-1,CASSLVVNEQFF,TGTGCCAGCAGCTTAGTAGTCAATGAGCAGTTCTTC
TRBV15,NA,NA,TRBJ1-5,CATSRPRTVGQPQHF,TGTGCCACCAGCAGACCCAGGACAGTTGGTCAGCCCCAGCATTTT
TRBV7-8,NA,TRBD1,TRBJ2-1,CASSLKQGDNEQFF,TGTGCCAGCAGCTTGAAACAGGGGGATAATGAGCAGTTCTTC
TRBV9,once,NA,TRBJ2-1,CASSVYPLQGGGEQFF,TGTGCCAGCAGCGTATACCCCCTGCAGGGCGGAGGTGAGCAGTTCTTC
TRBV4-1,NA,NA,TRBJ2-1,CASSQPLPGPGRPSSYNEQFF,TGCGCCAGCAGCCAACCCCTTCCGGGACCGGGGAGGCCGAGCTCCTACAATGAGCAGTTCTTC